This entry lists 24 T cell receptor beta chains sequenced from one sample in a study of blood T cell repertoires in COVID-19. The repertoire was sequenced with immunoSEQ multiplex PCR; TCRdb's copy has only in-frame clones and lacks some. This table has roughly 300,000 clones, nearly 90% appearing once. The sequenced material came from peripheral blood. Every receptor here comes from a woman aged 25 to 39 with COVID-19, enrolled during active disease.

CDR3 nucleotide sequence: TGCGCCAGCAGCCTTTTACCAGGGGTGGTGGTCGAAAAACTGTTTTTT. The encoded protein is CASSLLPGVVVEKLFF. The chain employs TRBV4-1 and TRBJ1-4; a possible D gene is TRBD1 (6 bases). Trimming stripped 4 bases from V and 8 bases from J, with 20 bases between. The length of the CDR3 is 16 residues. Germline values: CDR1 MGHRA, CDR2 YSYEKL.

The V call is TRBV3-1 (or the pseudogene TRBV3-2), the J call TRBJ1-4; no firm D call. V lost 4 bases and J lost 7, with 10 bases in between. The CDR3 is made up of 13 amino acids. Looked up from germline, CDR1 is LGHDT and CDR2 is YNNKEL (reference sequence). CDR3 residues: CASSRLAGEKLFF. DNA of the CDR3: TGTGCCAGCAGCCGGCTGGCGGGTGAAAAACTGTTTTTT.

The chain has TRBV4-2 and TRBJ1-5, with D unresolved. Per germline, CDR1 LGHNA and CDR2 YNFKEQ. This CDR3 is built from 18 residues. Trimming stripped 0 bases from V and 1 base from J, with 16 bases between. The DNA for the CDR3 is TGTGCCAGCAGCCAAGAACAGCCTCTCGGCAGGAGCAATCAGCCCCAGCATTTT. This sequence encodes CASSQEQPLGRSNQPQHF.

The CDR3 sequence: CASSEEGYDTQYF. CDR3 sequence (DNA): TGTGCCAGCAGTGAGGAGGGTTACGATACGCAGTATTTT. The J gene is TRBJ2-3, the V gene TRBV2, with D possibly being TRBD2 (6 bases). Germline assignment: CDR1 SNHLY and CDR2 FYNNEI. The V and J ends lost 3 bases and 6 bases respectively, with 10 bases between them. There are 13 residues in the CDR3.

This rearrangement joins TRBV7-8 to TRBJ1-1; D unresolved. The CDR3 contains 13 residues. Germline assignment: CDR1 SGHVS and CDR2 FQNEAQ. V lost 5 bases and J lost 1, with 8 bases in between. The CDR3 loop reads CASSEQPNTEAFF. The CDR3 DNA is TGTGCCAGCAGCGAACAACCGAACACTGAAGCTTTCTTT.

This sequence joins TRBV7-7 and TRBJ1-2; 7 bases agree with TRBD1. The germline gives CDR1 SSHAT, CDR2 FNYEAQ (reference sequence). J gave up 6 bases and V 0 bases, and 19 bases lay outside the gene matches. There are 19 residues in the CDR3. CDR3 sequence: CASSLALNGSEGAINGYTF. CDR3 coding DNA: TGTGCCAGCAGCTTAGCCCTGAATGGGTCCGAGGGGGCGATCAATGGCTACACCTTC.

This clone turned up a few times. The rearrangement links TRBV4-1 to TRBJ2-5; D is perhaps TRBD1 (6 bases). Trimming pared 1 base from V and 0 bases from J, leaving 12 bases between. The CDR3 length is 16 residues. Germline CDR1 is MGHRA and CDR2 is YSYEKL. In nucleotides, the CDR3 is TGCGCCAGCAGCCAAGGAACAGACAGGTACCAAGAGACCCAGTACTTC. Protein product: CASSQGTDRYQETQYF.

V is TRBV6-1 and J is TRBJ1-2, with a possible D match to TRBD1 (6 bases). In germline, CDR1 is MNHNS, CDR2 SASEGT. Trimming shortened V by 0 bases and J by 7 bases, and 15 bases separated the two germline ends. This CDR3 is built from 15 residues. The CDR3 protein is CASSEANTGSSGYTF. In DNA, the CDR3 is TGTGCCAGCAGTGAAGCGAATACAGGGTCTAGTGGCTACACCTTC.

The V call is TRBV6-5, the J call TRBJ1-5; D not certain. V lost 9 bases and J lost 6, with 15 bases in between. This CDR3 is 13 amino acids long. In germline, CDR1 is MNHEY, CDR2 SVGAGI. Here the CDR3 reads CARMRVGVQPQHF. CDR3 coding DNA: TGTGCCAGAATGAGGGTTGGGGTTCAGCCCCAGCATTTT.

The chain employs TRBV19 and TRBJ1-5; maybe TRBD1 (5 bases). The germline V and J ends were trimmed by 6 bases and 5 bases, with 26 bases remaining between them. Germline CDR1 reads LNHDA; CDR2 reads SQIVND (reference sequence). This CDR3 is 18 amino acids long. The DNA of the CDR3 is TGTGCCAGTAGGCGGGAAGGGACCCGTTGGATACTCGATCAGCCCCAGCATTTT. Its protein product is CASRREGTRWILDQPQHF.

The rearrangement uses TRBV9 and TRBJ2-3; 9 nucleotides match TRBD2. Germline V gene sequence: CDR1 SGDLS, CDR2 YYNGEE. The length of the CDR3 is 16 residues. V was pared by 4 bases and J by 6 bases, with 12 bases of the junction left unmatched. The CDR3 loop is CASSFEPGLASDTQYF. The CDR3 DNA is TGTGCCAGCAGCTTTGAACCGGGACTAGCAAGTGATACGCAGTATTTT.

This sequence joins TRBV12-3 or TRBV12-4 and TRBJ1-5, with 9 nucleotides matching TRBD1. The CDR3 runs 12 residues. V lost 6 bases to trimming and J lost 15 bases; unmatched junction nucleotides: 9. CDR3 residues: CASRPDRGGLHF. The CDR3 DNA is TGTGCCAGCAGACCGGACAGGGGCGGATTGCATTTT.

The rearrangement uses TRBV2 and TRBJ1-2, with D perhaps matching TRBD1 (5 bases). Germline V lookup: CDR1 SNHLY, CDR2 FYNNEI. The CDR3 consists of 13 residues. V was cut by 8 bases and J by 4 bases, with 14 bases left in between. The CDR3 sequence: CASGNTGGYGYTF. As DNA, the CDR3 is TGTGCCAGCGGGAATACGGGGGGCTATGGCTACACCTTC. Together with reference TRBV2 and TRBJ1-2, the CDR3 gives the full variable domain: EPEVTQTPSHQVTQMGQEVILRCVPISNHLYFYWYRQILGQKVEFLVSFYNNEISEKSEIFDDQFSVERPDGSNFTLKIRSTKLEDSAMYFCASGNTGGYGYTFGSGTRLTVV.

This clone is a singleton in its sample. The CDR3 reads CASGLTGNSNEKLFF. The DNA for the CDR3 is TGTGCCAGCGGTTTGACAGGGAATTCTAATGAAAAACTGTTTTTT. The V and J genes are TRBV6-5 and TRBJ1-4, with 7 positions matching TRBD1. Looked up from germline, CDR1 is MNHEY and CDR2 is SVGAGI. J was trimmed by 3 bases and V by 8 bases; bases with no gene match: 9. The CDR3 is 15 residues long.

The chain carries TRBV24-1 and TRBJ2-2, with D hard to call. This CDR3 spans 14 amino acids. The germline V gene has CDR1 KGHDR and CDR2 SFDVKD. V was clipped by 3 bases and J by 5 bases, with 9 bases between them. CDR3: CATSDGPGTGELFF. DNA of the CDR3: TGTGCCACCAGTGATGGCCCCGGGACCGGGGAGCTGTTTTTT.

CDR3 region: CASSLGGKLFF. The CDR3 nucleotides are TGTGCCAGCAGCTTAGGAGGAAAACTGTTTTTT. The chain joins TRBV7-9 to TRBJ1-4; unclear D gene. Germline V gene data show CDR1 as SEHNR and CDR2 as FQNEAQ (reference sequence). The CDR3 has 11 residues. V was clipped by 1 base and J by 10 bases, with 4 bases between them.

This chain connects TRBV5-4 to TRBJ2-2, with D possibly matching TRBD1 (6 bases). Trimming pared 2 bases from V and 1 base from J, leaving 9 bases between. CDR3 length: 15 residues. Germline V gene data show CDR1 as SGHNT and CDR2 as YYREEE (reference sequence). As DNA, the CDR3 is TGTGCCAGCAGCTTTACGACAGGGAACACCGGGGAGCTGTTTTTT. Protein sequence: CASSFTTGNTGELFF.

V usage is TRBV9 and J usage is TRBJ2-5; a weak D match, TRBD2 (5 bases). The V end was cut by 0 bases, the J end by 4 bases, with 10 bases between. This CDR3 contains 14 residues. The V gene's germline CDR1 is SGDLS and CDR2 YYNGEE. CDR3 region: CASSVATGGETQYF. The CDR3 DNA follows: TGTGCCAGCAGCGTAGCTACTGGAGGAGAGACCCAGTACTTC. The full variable domain, rest sourced from reference TRBV9 and TRBJ2-5, is DSGVTQTPKHLITATGQRVTLRCSPRSGDLSVYWYQQSLDQGLQFLIQYYNGEERAKGNILERFSAQQFPDLHSELNLSSLELGDSALYFCASSVATGGETQYFGPGTRLLVL.

This clone was picked up a small number of times. The chain couples TRBV6-1 to TRBJ1-5; possible D gene TRBD1, 6 bases. The CDR3 is made up of 15 amino acids. In germline, CDR1 is MNHNS, CDR2 SASEGT. V lost 2 bases to trimming and J lost 2 bases, with 10 bases between them. The chain's CDR3 is CASSETAGGNQPQHF. CDR3 in DNA: TGTGCCAGCAGTGAAACGGCAGGGGGCAATCAGCCCCAGCATTTT.

The V call is TRBV5-4, the J call TRBJ1-3, with D perhaps TRBD1 (5 bases). The CDR3 is 14 amino acids. Germline CDR1 SGHNT, CDR2 YYREEE (reference sequence). The V end lost 4 bases, the J end lost 0 bases, and 8 bases lay between the germline ends. In nucleotides, the CDR3 is TGTGCCAGCAGCCCGACAGTCTCTGGAAACACCATATATTTT. Translation: CASSPTVSGNTIYF. Using reference TRBV5-4 and TRBJ1-3 for the parts outside the CDR3, the full variable domain is ETGVTQSPTHLIKTRGQQVTLRCSSQSGHNTVSWYQQALGQGPQFIFQYYREEENGRGNFPPRFSGLQFPNYSSELNVNALELDDSALYLCASSPTVSGNTIYFGEGSWLTVV.

The chain employs TRBV6-5 and TRBJ1-2; TRBD1 matches at 7 bases. The V segment lost 7 bases and the J segment 5 bases; nucleotides outside the gene matches: 10. The length of the CDR3 is 14 residues. The germline V gene encodes CDR1 MNHEY and CDR2 SVGAGI. DNA of the CDR3: TGTGCCAGCACACTAAACAGGGGCCTGTATGGCTACACCTTC. This gives the protein CASTLNRGLYGYTF.

The rearrangement links TRBV6-5 to TRBJ2-3, with 11 nucleotides matching TRBD2. The germline gives CDR1 MNHEY, CDR2 SVGAGI. Losses at the gene ends were 2 bases for V and 3 bases for J; bases not matched to a gene: 4. This CDR3 has 16 residues. The CDR3, as DNA: TGTGCCAGCAGTTACGGTAGCGGGGGGGCAACAGATACGCAGTATTTT. It is translated as CASSYGSGGATDTQYF.

The V call is TRBV9, the J call TRBJ2-2, with TRBD2 as a possible D gene (5 bases). Trimming removed 1 base from V and 7 bases from J, with 14 bases in between. There are 15 residues in the CDR3. Germline-derived CDR1 and CDR2 are SGDLS and YYNGEE. The CDR3 loop is CASSVRPRRIGELFF. CDR3 DNA: TGTGCCAGCAGCGTAAGGCCCAGGAGGATCGGGGAGCTGTTTTTT. The variable domain in full, completed from reference TRBV9 and TRBJ2-2, reads DSGVTQTPKHLITATGQRVTLRCSPRSGDLSVYWYQQSLDQGLQFLIQYYNGEERAKGNILERFSAQQFPDLHSELNLSSLELGDSALYFCASSVRPRRIGELFFGEGSRLTVL.

For this clone: At the DNA level, this CDR3 is encoded by other sequences in the same sample as well. The chain joins TRBV27 to TRBJ1-1; perhaps TRBD1 as D (5 bases). Per the germline V gene, CDR1 is MNHEY and CDR2 is SMNVEV (reference sequence). V was pared by 1 base and J by 0 bases, with 6 bases between. The CDR3 contains 14 residues. DNA of the CDR3: TGTGCCAGCAGTTTATGGGGCGTGAACACTGAAGCTTTCTTT. It yields the protein CASSLWGVNTEAFF.